This T cell receptor beta chain is drawn from a study of beta chain features in type 1 diabetes. Overall study results and limits: All four CD4+ subsets from Type 1 diabetes patients carried moderately but significantly shorter TCRB CDR3s. Sampled from patients, naive, central memory and Treg TCRB repertoires appeared more similar than those sampled from healthy donors.

The entirety of the isolated RNA underwent reverse transcription, so expressed TCRB transcripts were sequenced. The data were produced by immunoSEQ multiplex PCR, yet TCRdb's version contains in-frame clones alone and is incomplete. The profile covers about 740,000 clones, with 10% to 15% appearing a single time and 0.022% taken by the ten largest. This clone has just a few counts. As yet, its antigen is unknown. Other nucleotide sequences in the sample specify the same CDR3. The sample consisted of naive CD4+ T cells from blood. The source is a man aged 18-30 years with type 1 diabetes.

The chain's CDR3 is CAISESEDTQYF. As DNA, the CDR3 is TGTGCCATCAGTGAGTCGGAAGATACGCAGTATTTT. The chain has TRBV10-3 and TRBJ2-3; D is ambiguous. Germline values: CDR1 ENHRY, CDR2 SYGVKD. The CDR3 is made up of 12 amino acids. With 0 bases removed from V and 5 bases from J, the gap between germline ends came to 3 bases.